The rows below give T cell receptor beta chains drawn from one sample of a study of cytomegalovirus exposure and HLA in healthy donors. Profiling relied on immunoSEQ multiplex PCR, and the TCRdb table lists in-frame clones only, not all of them. The sample has around 38,000 clones; around three fifths are singletons. Sequencing used PBMCs. The receptors originated from a man in his fifties in good health and CMV-seropositive. Both conserved end residues are part of each CDR3. Fields, in order: J gene, V gene, D gene, clone size, CDR3 protein, CDR3 DNA. D genes are given only for firm matches. Clone size appears in some rows only: once, few, many, or a class for an expanded clone.

j_gene: TRBJ2-7
v_gene: TRBV6-5
d_gene: TRBD2
abundance: few
CDR3aa: CASSYSGGEGEQYF
CDR3nt: TGTGCCAGCAGTTACTCCGGGGGGGAGGGCGAGCAGTACTTC

j_gene: TRBJ1-1
v_gene: TRBV9
d_gene: .
abundance: .
CDR3aa: CASSSGVREGTEAFF
CDR3nt: TGTGCCAGCAGCTCTGGGGTAAGGGAGGGGACTGAAGCTTTCTTT

j_gene: TRBJ1-2
v_gene: TRBV5-1
d_gene: .
abundance: .
CDR3aa: CASSLVVQYGYTF
CDR3nt: TGCGCCAGCAGCTTGGTCGTACAGTATGGCTACACCTTC

j_gene: TRBJ1-4
v_gene: TRBV4-3
d_gene: .
abundance: few
CDR3aa: CASSHTEGGGNEKLFF
CDR3nt: TGCGCCAGCAGCCATACTGAGGGAGGGGGAAACGAAAAACTGTTTTTT

j_gene: TRBJ2-3
v_gene: TRBV29-1
d_gene: .
abundance: .
CDR3aa: CSVESGARTDTQYF
CDR3nt: TGCAGCGTTGAGTCAGGGGCTCGCACAGATACGCAGTATTTT

j_gene: TRBJ1-2
v_gene: TRBV7-8
d_gene: .
abundance: .
CDR3aa: CASTLGGGGYTF
CDR3nt: TGTGCCAGCACCTTAGGGGGGGGAGGCTACACCTTC

j_gene: TRBJ2-5
v_gene: TRBV18
d_gene: .
abundance: .
CDR3aa: CASSPPAEETQYF
CDR3nt: TGTGCCAGCTCACCGCCAGCGGAAGAGACCCAGTACTTC

j_gene: TRBJ1-3
v_gene: TRBV4-1
d_gene: TRBD1
abundance: .
CDR3aa: CASSPPGTGSSGNTIYF
CDR3nt: TGCGCCAGCAGCCCACCCGGGACAGGTTCCTCTGGAAACACCATATATTTT

j_gene: TRBJ1-1
v_gene: TRBV5-6
d_gene: TRBD1
abundance: .
CDR3aa: CASSQGTGRGSEAFF
CDR3nt: TGTGCCAGCAGCCAGGGGACAGGGAGGGGCTCTGAAGCTTTCTTT

j_gene: TRBJ2-3
v_gene: TRBV7-8
d_gene: TRBD2
abundance: once
CDR3aa: CASSLGLGWSGDTDTQYF
CDR3nt: TGTGCCAGCAGCTTAGGATTGGGATGGAGCGGGGACACAGATACGCAGTATTTT

j_gene: TRBJ2-3
v_gene: TRBV29-1
d_gene: .
abundance: .
CDR3aa: CSVDSSNTDTQYF
CDR3nt: TGCAGCGTTGACTCCTCTAACACAGATACGCAGTATTTT

j_gene: TRBJ1-1
v_gene: TRBV28
d_gene: .
abundance: .
CDR3aa: CASSLYRTYGNTEAFF
CDR3nt: TGTGCCAGCAGTCTATACCGGACTTACGGGAACACTGAAGCTTTCTTT

j_gene: TRBJ1-2
v_gene: TRBV28
d_gene: .
abundance: .
CDR3aa: CASNRAGTYGYTF
CDR3nt: TGTGCCAGCAATCGGGCAGGGACATATGGCTACACCTTC

j_gene: TRBJ1-6
v_gene: TRBV19
d_gene: TRBD1
abundance: .
CDR3aa: CASSKRTGLFGSPLHF
CDR3nt: TGTGCCAGTAGTAAACGGACAGGGCTTTTTGGATCACCCCTCCACTTT

j_gene: TRBJ2-7
v_gene: TRBV11-2
d_gene: TRBD1
abundance: once
CDR3aa: CASSLDGQVSSYEQYF
CDR3nt: TGTGCCAGCAGCTTAGATGGACAGGTGAGCTCCTACGAGCAGTACTTC

j_gene: TRBJ1-4
v_gene: TRBV7-8
d_gene: TRBD1
abundance: .
CDR3aa: CASSLRTGVRKLFF
CDR3nt: TGTGCCAGCAGCTTAAGGACAGGGGTTAGAAAACTGTTTTTT

j_gene: TRBJ2-3
v_gene: TRBV19
d_gene: TRBD1
abundance: .
CDR3aa: CASRRDRGTDTQYF
CDR3nt: TGTGCCAGTAGAAGGGACAGGGGCACAGATACGCAGTATTTT

j_gene: TRBJ2-2
v_gene: TRBV18
d_gene: TRBD1
abundance: few
CDR3aa: CASSVGQGSTGELFF
CDR3nt: TGTGCCAGCTCAGTTGGACAGGGGTCAACCGGGGAGCTGTTTTTT

j_gene: TRBJ1-1
v_gene: TRBV30
d_gene: .
abundance: .
CDR3aa: CAWKGARATEAFF
CDR3nt: TGTGCCTGGAAAGGGGCCAGGGCCACTGAAGCTTTCTTT

j_gene: TRBJ2-7
v_gene: TRBV7-9
d_gene: .
abundance: .
CDR3aa: CASSSPGHLEQYF
CDR3nt: TGTGCCAGCAGCTCACCGGGACACCTCGAGCAGTACTTC

j_gene: TRBJ2-1
v_gene: TRBV25-1
d_gene: .
abundance: .
CDR3aa: CASSDGGAYYNEQFF
CDR3nt: TGTGCCAGCAGTGATGGGGGGGCATACTACAATGAGCAGTTCTTC

j_gene: TRBJ1-1
v_gene: TRBV5-1
d_gene: TRBD1
abundance: .
CDR3aa: CASSSDRANTEAFF
CDR3nt: TGCGCCAGCAGCTCAGACAGGGCCAACACTGAAGCTTTCTTT

j_gene: TRBJ2-3
v_gene: TRBV10-1
d_gene: TRBD1
abundance: .
CDR3aa: CASRNPGQGLLYTQYF
CDR3nt: TGCGCCAGCAGAAACCCGGGACAGGGTCTACTATATACGCAGTATTTT

j_gene: TRBJ2-7
v_gene: TRBV5-6
d_gene: .
abundance: .
CDR3aa: CASSGINRAHEQYF
CDR3nt: TGTGCCAGCAGCGGGATAAACAGGGCCCACGAGCAGTACTTC

j_gene: TRBJ1-4
v_gene: TRBV5-1
d_gene: TRBD1
abundance: .
CDR3aa: CASSPEGAGEKLFF
CDR3nt: TGCGCCAGCAGCCCAGAGGGGGCGGGGGAAAAACTGTTTTTT

j_gene: TRBJ2-1
v_gene: TRBV10-3
d_gene: .
abundance: .
CDR3aa: CAARQPKGNEQFF
CDR3nt: TGTGCCGCAAGACAGCCCAAAGGCAATGAGCAGTTCTTC

j_gene: TRBJ1-3
v_gene: TRBV5-1
d_gene: .
abundance: few
CDR3aa: CASSPEGRMSGNTIYF
CDR3nt: TGCGCCAGCAGTCCGGAGGGCAGGATGTCTGGAAACACCATATATTTT

j_gene: TRBJ2-2
v_gene: TRBV6-5
d_gene: TRBD2
abundance: once
CDR3aa: CASSYSWAGGNGELFF
CDR3nt: TGTGCCAGCAGTTACAGTTGGGCGGGGGGGAACGGGGAGCTGTTTTTT

j_gene: TRBJ1-2
v_gene: TRBV7-8
d_gene: .
abundance: .
CDR3aa: CASSIGGSGYGYTF
CDR3nt: TGTGCCAGCAGCATAGGAGGGAGTGGATATGGCTACACCTTC

j_gene: TRBJ1-5
v_gene: TRBV15
d_gene: .
abundance: .
CDR3aa: CATSREGRVGNQPQHF
CDR3nt: TGTGCCACCAGCAGAGAAGGTCGGGTTGGCAATCAGCCCCAGCATTTT

j_gene: TRBJ2-5
v_gene: TRBV18
d_gene: .
abundance: .
CDR3aa: CASSPPSGTQYF
CDR3nt: TGTGCCAGCTCACCACCGTCCGGGACCCAGTACTTC

j_gene: TRBJ1-2
v_gene: TRBV6-1
d_gene: TRBD1
abundance: .
CDR3aa: CASSTGTARYGYTF
CDR3nt: TGTGCCAGCAGCACCGGGACAGCACGCTATGGCTACACCTTC

j_gene: TRBJ2-7
v_gene: TRBV6-1
d_gene: TRBD1
abundance: .
CDR3aa: CASSTQGVRYEQYF
CDR3nt: TGTGCCAGCAGTACCCAGGGGGTTCGGTACGAGCAGTACTTC

j_gene: TRBJ1-5
v_gene: TRBV2
d_gene: .
abundance: .
CDR3aa: CASSPPPQGQPQHF
CDR3nt: TGTGCCAGCAGCCCTCCGCCCCAGGGCCAGCCCCAGCATTTT

j_gene: TRBJ1-2
v_gene: TRBV9
d_gene: .
abundance: .
CDR3aa: CASSVIGGGGYTF
CDR3nt: TGTGCCAGCAGCGTTATTGGGGGCGGTGGCTACACCTTC

j_gene: TRBJ2-7
v_gene: TRBV5-1
d_gene: .
abundance: .
CDR3aa: CASSQGSYEQYF
CDR3nt: TGCGCCAGCAGCCAGGGGTCCTACGAGCAGTACTTC

j_gene: TRBJ2-3
v_gene: TRBV4-3
d_gene: TRBD2
abundance: .
CDR3aa: CASSQGSSGGADTQYF
CDR3nt: TGCGCCAGCAGCCAAGGGTCTAGCGGGGGGGCAGATACGCAGTATTTT

j_gene: TRBJ1-1
v_gene: TRBV4-2
d_gene: .
abundance: .
CDR3aa: CASSPAGREINTEAFF
CDR3nt: TGTGCCAGCAGCCCTGCAGGAAGAGAGATTAACACTGAAGCTTTCTTT

j_gene: TRBJ2-7
v_gene: TRBV13
d_gene: .
abundance: .
CDR3aa: CASSRDGGREQYF
CDR3nt: TGTGCCAGCAGCCGCGACGGGGGGCGAGAGCAGTACTTC

j_gene: TRBJ2-6
v_gene: TRBV7-3
d_gene: .
abundance: few
CDR3aa: CASSTGSSGANVLTF
CDR3nt: TGTGCCAGCAGTACAGGGAGCTCTGGGGCCAACGTCCTGACTTTC

j_gene: TRBJ2-2
v_gene: TRBV5-1
d_gene: TRBD1
abundance: few
CDR3aa: CASSSQGAGELFF
CDR3nt: TGCGCCAGCAGCTCACAGGGGGCCGGGGAGCTGTTTTTT

j_gene: TRBJ1-5
v_gene: TRBV2
d_gene: TRBD1
abundance: .
CDR3aa: CASKGAYSNQPQHF
CDR3nt: TGTGCCAGCAAGGGGGCCTATAGCAATCAGCCCCAGCATTTT

j_gene: TRBJ1-3
v_gene: TRBV30
d_gene: .
abundance: .
CDR3aa: CAWDNRGSGNTIYF
CDR3nt: TGTGCCTGGGACAACCGGGGCTCTGGAAACACCATATATTTT

j_gene: TRBJ2-6
v_gene: TRBV5-1
d_gene: TRBD2
abundance: .
CDR3aa: CASSLAGGYSSGANVLTF
CDR3nt: TGCGCCAGCAGCTTGGCGGGGGGTTACAGCTCTGGGGCCAACGTCCTGACTTTC